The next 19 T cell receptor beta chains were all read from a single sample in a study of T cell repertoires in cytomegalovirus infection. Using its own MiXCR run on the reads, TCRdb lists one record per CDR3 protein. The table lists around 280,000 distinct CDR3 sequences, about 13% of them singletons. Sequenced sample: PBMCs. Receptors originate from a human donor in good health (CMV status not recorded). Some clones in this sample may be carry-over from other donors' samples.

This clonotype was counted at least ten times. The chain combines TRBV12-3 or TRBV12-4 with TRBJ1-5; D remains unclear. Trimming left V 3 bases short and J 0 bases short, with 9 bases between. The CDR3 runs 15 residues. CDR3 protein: CASSFADYSNQPQHF. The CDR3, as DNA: TGTGCCAGCAGTTTTGCGGATTATAGCAATCAGCCCCAGCATTTT.

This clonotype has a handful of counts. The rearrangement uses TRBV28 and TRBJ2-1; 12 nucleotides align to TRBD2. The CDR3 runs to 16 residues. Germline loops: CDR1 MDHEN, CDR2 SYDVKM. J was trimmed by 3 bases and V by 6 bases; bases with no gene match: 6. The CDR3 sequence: CASRLAGGTIYNEQFF. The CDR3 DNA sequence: TGTGCCAGCAGACTAGCGGGAGGAACAATCTACAATGAGCAGTTCTTC.

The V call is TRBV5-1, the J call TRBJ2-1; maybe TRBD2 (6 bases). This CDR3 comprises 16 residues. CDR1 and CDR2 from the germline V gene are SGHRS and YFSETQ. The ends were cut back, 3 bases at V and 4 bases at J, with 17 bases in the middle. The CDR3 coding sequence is TGCGCCAGCAGCTCGATGCGACTAGAGGTTTACAATGAGCAGTTCTTC. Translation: CASSSMRLEVYNEQFF. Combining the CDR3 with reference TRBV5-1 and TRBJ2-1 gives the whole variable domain KAGVTQTPRYLIKTRGQQVTLSCSPISGHRSVSWYQQTPGQGLQFLFEYFSETQRNKGNFPGRFSGRQFSNSRSEMNVSTLELGDSALYLCASSSMRLEVYNEQFFGPGTRLTVL.

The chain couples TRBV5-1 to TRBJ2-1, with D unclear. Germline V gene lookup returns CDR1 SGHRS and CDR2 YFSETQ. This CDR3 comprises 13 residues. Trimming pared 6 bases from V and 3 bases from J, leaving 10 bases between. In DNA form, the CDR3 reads TGCGCCAGCACCACTTTAAACTACAATGAGCAGTTCTTC. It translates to CASTTLNYNEQFF.

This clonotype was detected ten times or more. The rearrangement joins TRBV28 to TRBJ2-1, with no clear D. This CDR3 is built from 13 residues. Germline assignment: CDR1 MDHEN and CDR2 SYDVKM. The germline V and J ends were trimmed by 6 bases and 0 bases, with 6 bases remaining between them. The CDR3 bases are TGTGCCAGCAGCCCTCTCTCCTACAATGAGCAGTTCTTC. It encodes CASSPLSYNEQFF.

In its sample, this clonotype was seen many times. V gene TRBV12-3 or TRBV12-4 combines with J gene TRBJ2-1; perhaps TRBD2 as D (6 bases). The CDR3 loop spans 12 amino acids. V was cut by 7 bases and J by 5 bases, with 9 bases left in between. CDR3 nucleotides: TGTGCCAGCATGCGCGGGAACAATGAGCAGTTCTTC. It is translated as CASMRGNNEQFF.

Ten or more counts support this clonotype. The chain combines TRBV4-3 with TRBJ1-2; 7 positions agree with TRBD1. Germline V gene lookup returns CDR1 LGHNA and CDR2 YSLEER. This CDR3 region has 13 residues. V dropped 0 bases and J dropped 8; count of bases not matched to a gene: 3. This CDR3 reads CASSQEGGGGYTF. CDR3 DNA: TGCGCCAGCAGCCAAGAAGGAGGGGGCGGCTACACCTTC.

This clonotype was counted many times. CDR3 in DNA: TGTGCCAGCAGCTTACCGAGCTGGGAGCAGTTCTTC. Its translation is CASSLPSWEQFF. V and J are TRBV7-2 and TRBJ2-1; D not certain. The CDR3 covers 12 residues. Trimming cost V 2 bases and J 10 bases, with 9 bases left between them. Germline V gene sequence: CDR1 SGHTA, CDR2 FQGNSA.

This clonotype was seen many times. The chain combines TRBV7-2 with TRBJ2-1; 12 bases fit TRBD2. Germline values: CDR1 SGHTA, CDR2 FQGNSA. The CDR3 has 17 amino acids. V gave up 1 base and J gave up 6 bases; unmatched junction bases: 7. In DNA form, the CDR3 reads TGTGCCAGCAGCTTAGGGCCTAGCGGGAGGGTAGGCAATGAGCAGTTCTTC. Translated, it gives CASSLGPSGRVGNEQFF. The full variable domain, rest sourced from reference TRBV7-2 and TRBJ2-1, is GAGVSQSPSNKVTEKGKDVELRCDPISGHTALYWYRQSLGQGLEFLIYFQGNSAPDKSGLPSDRFSAERTGGSVSTLTIQRTQQEDSAVYLCASSLGPSGRVGNEQFFGPGTRLTVL.

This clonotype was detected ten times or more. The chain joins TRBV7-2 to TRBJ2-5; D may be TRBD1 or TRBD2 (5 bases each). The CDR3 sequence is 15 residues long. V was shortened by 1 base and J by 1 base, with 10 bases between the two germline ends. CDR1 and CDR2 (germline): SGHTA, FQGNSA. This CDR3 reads CASSLEGRTQETQYF. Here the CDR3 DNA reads TGTGCCAGCAGCTTAGAGGGGAGAACCCAAGAGACCCAGTACTTC.

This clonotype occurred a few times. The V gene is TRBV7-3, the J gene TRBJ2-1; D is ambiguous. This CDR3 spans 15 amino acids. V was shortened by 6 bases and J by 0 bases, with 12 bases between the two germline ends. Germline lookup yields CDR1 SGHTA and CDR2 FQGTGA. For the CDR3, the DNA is TGTGCCAGCAGGCCTCTCGCGAGCTCCTACAATGAGCAGTTCTTC. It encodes CASRPLASSYNEQFF.

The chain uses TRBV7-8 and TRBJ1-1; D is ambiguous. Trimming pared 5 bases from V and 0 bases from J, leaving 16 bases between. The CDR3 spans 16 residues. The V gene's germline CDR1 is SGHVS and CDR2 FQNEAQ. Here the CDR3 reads CASSRLRGTMNTEAFF. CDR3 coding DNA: TGTGCCAGCAGCCGATTACGGGGAACCATGAACACTGAAGCTTTCTTT. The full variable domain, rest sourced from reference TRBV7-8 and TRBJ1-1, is GAGVSQSPRYKVAKRGQDVALRCDPISGHVSLFWYQQALGQGPEFLTYFQNEAQLDKSGLPSDRFFAERPEGSVSTLKIQRTQQEDSAVYLCASSRLRGTMNTEAFFGQGTRLTVV.

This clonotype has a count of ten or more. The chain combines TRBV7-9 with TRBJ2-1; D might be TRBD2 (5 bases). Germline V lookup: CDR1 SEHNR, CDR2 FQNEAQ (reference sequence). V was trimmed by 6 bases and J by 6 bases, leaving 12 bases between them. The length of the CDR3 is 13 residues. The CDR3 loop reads CASRKRVGNEQFF. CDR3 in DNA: TGTGCCAGCAGAAAGAGGGTGGGCAATGAGCAGTTCTTC.

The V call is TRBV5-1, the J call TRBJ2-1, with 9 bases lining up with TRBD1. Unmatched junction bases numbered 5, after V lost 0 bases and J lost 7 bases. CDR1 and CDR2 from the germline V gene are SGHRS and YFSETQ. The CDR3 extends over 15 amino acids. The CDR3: CASSLVGQGSNEQFF. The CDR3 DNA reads TGCGCCAGCAGCTTGGTGGGACAGGGATCGAATGAGCAGTTCTTC.

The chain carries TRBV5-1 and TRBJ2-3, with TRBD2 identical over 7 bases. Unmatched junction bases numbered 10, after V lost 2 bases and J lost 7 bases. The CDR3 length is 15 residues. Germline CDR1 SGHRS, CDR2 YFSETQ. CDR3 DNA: TGCGCCAGCAGCTTAGTCTTCCAGGGAGGGAATACGCAGTATTTT. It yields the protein CASSLVFQGGNTQYF.

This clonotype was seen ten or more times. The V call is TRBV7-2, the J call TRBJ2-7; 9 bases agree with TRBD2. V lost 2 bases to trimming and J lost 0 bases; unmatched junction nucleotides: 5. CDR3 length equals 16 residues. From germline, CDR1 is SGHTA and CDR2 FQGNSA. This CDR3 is CASSLQAGGPSYEQYF. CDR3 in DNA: TGTGCCAGCAGCTTACAAGCGGGAGGCCCCTCCTACGAGCAGTACTTC.

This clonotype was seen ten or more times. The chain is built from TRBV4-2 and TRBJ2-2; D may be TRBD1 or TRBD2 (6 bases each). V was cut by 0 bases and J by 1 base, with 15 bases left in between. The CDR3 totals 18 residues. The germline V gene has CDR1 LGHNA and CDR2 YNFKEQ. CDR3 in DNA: TGTGCCAGCAGCCAAGATGTAGGGGGAGGAGTGAACACCGGGGAGCTGTTTTTT. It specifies CASSQDVGGGVNTGELFF.

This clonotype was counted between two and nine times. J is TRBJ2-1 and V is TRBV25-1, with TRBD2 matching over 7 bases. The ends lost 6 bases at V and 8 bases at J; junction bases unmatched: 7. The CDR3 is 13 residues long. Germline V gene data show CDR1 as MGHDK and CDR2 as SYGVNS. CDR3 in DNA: TGTGCCAGCAGGAATACGGGAGGCTATGAGCAGTTCTTC. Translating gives CASRNTGGYEQFF.

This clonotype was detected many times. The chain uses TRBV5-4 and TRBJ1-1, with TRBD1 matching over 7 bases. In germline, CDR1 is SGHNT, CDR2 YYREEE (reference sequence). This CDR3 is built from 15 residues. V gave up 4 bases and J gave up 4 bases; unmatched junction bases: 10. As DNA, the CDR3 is TGTGCCAGCAGCCAGAGGGGGACAGCGAGCACTGAAGCTTTCTTT. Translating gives CASSQRGTASTEAFF.